What follows describes a single TCR beta chain. Its antigen remains unknown. This entry is derived from a study of radiotherapy plus CTLA-4 blockade in lung cancer. Study in general: In approximately 17% of patients, objective responses were seen; 30% to 35% had disease control. Study-wide findings and caveats: Early blood T cell clone dynamics reportedly forecast response best, with interferon-beta. Following radiotherapy plus ipilimumab, tumor-derived TCR clones expanded in the blood.

Germline V gives CDR1 KGHSH, CDR2 LQKENI. The ends lost 6 bases at V and 9 bases at J; junction bases unmatched: 15. The CDR3 covers 16 residues. Chemo-refractory metastatic non-small-cell lung cancer patients were treated with focal radiation plus CTLA-4 blockade with ipilimumab. Here immunoSEQ multiplex PCR was the method, and the copy in TCRdb shows in-frame clones only, minus some. The data show 50,000 to 60,000 clones, around 80% seen once. The specimen comprised peripheral blood, sampled from a patient treated with radiotherapy plus ipilimumab. The chain combines TRBV18 with TRBJ2-1, with 9 bases identical to TRBD1. This sequence was found in a human donor with non-small cell lung cancer who had a complete response to radiotherapy plus ipilimumab. The CDR3 loop is CASSLQGTGSAGEQFF. CDR3 DNA sequence: TGTGCCAGCTCCCTACAGGGGACAGGGAGCGCAGGTGAGCAGTTCTTC.